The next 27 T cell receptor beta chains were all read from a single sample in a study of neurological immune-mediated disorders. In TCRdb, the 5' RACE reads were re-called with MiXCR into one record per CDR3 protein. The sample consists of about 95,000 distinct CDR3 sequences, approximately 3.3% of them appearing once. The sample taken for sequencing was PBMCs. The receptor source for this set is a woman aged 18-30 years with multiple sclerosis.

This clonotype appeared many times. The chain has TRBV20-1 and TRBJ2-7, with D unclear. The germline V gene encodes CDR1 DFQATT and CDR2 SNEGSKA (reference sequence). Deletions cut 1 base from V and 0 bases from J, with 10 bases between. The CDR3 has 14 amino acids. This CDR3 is CSARAPDVSYEQYF. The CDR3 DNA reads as TGCAGTGCTAGAGCCCCGGACGTCTCCTACGAGCAGTACTTC.

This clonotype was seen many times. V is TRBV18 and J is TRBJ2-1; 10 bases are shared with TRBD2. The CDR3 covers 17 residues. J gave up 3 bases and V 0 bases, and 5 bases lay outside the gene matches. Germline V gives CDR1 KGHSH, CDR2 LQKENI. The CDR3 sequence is CASSPPTSGYYYNEQFF. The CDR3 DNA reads TGTGCCAGCTCACCACCGACTAGCGGGTACTACTACAATGAGCAGTTCTTC.

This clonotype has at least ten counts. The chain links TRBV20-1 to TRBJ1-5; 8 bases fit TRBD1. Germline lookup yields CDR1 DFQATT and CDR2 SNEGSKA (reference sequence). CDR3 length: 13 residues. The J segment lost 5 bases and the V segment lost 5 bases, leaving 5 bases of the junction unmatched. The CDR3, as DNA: TGCAGTGCTGGGACACAGGGGGATCAGCCCCAGCATTTT. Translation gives CSAGTQGDQPQHF.

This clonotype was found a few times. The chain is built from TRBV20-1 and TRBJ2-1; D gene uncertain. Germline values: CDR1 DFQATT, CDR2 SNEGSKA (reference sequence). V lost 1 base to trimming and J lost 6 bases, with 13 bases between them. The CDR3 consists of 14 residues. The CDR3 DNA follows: TGCAGTGCTAGAGGGGTCGAGCTAACCAATGAGCAGTTCTTC. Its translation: CSARGVELTNEQFF.

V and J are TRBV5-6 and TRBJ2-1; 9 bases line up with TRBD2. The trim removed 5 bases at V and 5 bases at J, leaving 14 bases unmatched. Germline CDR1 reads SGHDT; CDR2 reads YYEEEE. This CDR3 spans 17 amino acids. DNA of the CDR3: TGTGCCAGCAGAGCTTGGGTTGCGGGGGGGACCCACAATGAGCAGTTCTTC. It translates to CASRAWVAGGTHNEQFF.

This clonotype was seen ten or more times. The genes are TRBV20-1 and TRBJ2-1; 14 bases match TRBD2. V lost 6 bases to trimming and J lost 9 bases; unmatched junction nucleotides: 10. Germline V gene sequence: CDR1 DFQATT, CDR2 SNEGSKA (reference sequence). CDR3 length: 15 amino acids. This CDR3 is CSAPGTSGSYGEQFF. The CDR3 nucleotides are TGCAGTGCCCCGGGGACTAGCGGGAGTTACGGTGAGCAGTTCTTC.

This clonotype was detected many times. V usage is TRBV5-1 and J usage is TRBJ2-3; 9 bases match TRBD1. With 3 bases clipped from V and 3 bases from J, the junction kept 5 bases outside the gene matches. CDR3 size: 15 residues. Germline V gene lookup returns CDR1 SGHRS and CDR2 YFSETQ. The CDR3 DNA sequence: TGCGCCAGCAGCTCCGGGACAGGGTGGACAGATACGCAGTATTTT. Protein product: CASSSGTGWTDTQYF.

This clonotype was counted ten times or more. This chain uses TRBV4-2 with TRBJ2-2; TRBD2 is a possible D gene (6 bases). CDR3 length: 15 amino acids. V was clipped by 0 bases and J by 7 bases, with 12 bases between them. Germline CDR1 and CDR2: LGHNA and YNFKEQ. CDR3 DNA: TGTGCCAGCAGCCAAGAACTAGGGGAGGTCGGGGAGCTGTTTTTT. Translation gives CASSQELGEVGELFF.

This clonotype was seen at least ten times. The CDR3 sequence is CASSRERIAGTATNEKLFF. The CDR3, as DNA: TGCGCCAGCAGCCGCGAAAGAATAGCGGGCACAGCAACTAATGAAAAACTGTTTTTT. J is TRBJ1-4 and V is TRBV4-3, with no clear D. Trimming took 4 bases from V and 0 from J, leaving 21 bases between them. This CDR3 is 19 amino acids long. Germline loops: CDR1 LGHNA, CDR2 YSLEER.

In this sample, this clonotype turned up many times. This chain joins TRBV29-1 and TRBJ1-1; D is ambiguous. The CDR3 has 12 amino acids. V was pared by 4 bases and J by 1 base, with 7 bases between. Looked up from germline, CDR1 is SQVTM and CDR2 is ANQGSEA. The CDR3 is CSVVWSNTEAFF. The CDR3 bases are TGCAGCGTTGTCTGGTCGAACACTGAAGCTTTCTTT.

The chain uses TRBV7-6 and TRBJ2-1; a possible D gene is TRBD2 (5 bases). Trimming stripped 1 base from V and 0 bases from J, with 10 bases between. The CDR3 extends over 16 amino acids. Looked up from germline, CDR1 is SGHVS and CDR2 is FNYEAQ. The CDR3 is CASSLDQRSSYNEQFF. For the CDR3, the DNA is TGTGCCAGCAGCTTAGACCAGCGGAGCTCCTACAATGAGCAGTTCTTC.

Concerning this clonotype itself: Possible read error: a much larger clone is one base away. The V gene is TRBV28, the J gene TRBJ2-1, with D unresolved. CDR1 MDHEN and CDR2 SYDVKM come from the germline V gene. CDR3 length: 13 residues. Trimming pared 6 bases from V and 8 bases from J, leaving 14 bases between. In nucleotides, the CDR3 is TGTGCCAGCAGCCCAAAGAGATTGTATGAGCAGTTCTTC. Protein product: CASSPKRLYEQFF.

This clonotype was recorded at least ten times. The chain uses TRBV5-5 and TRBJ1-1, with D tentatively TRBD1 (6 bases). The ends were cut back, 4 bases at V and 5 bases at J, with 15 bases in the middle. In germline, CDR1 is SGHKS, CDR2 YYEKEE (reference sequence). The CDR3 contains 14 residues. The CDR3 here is CASSRGGLKTEAFF. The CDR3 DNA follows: TGTGCCAGCAGCCGTGGGGGGCTCAAGACTGAAGCTTTCTTT. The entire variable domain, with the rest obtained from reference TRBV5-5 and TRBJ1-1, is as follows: DAGVTQSPTHLIKTRGQQVTLRCSPISGHKSVSWYQQVLGQGPQFIFQYYEKEERGRGNFPDRFSARQFPNYSSELNVNALLLGDSALYLCASSRGGLKTEAFFGQGTRLTVV.

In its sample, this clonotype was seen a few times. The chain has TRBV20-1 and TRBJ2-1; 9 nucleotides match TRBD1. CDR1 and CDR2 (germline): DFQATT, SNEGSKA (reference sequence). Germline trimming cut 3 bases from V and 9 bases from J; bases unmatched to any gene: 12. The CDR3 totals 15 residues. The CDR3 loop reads CSASPTGTGIGEQFF. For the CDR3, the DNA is TGCAGTGCTAGCCCAACCGGGACAGGGATTGGTGAGCAGTTCTTC.

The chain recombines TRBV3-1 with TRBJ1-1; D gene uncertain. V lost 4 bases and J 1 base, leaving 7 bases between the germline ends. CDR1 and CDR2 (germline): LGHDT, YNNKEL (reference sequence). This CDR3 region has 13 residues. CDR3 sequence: CASSLRPNTEAFF. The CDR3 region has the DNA TGTGCCAGCAGCCTTAGGCCGAACACTGAAGCTTTCTTT.

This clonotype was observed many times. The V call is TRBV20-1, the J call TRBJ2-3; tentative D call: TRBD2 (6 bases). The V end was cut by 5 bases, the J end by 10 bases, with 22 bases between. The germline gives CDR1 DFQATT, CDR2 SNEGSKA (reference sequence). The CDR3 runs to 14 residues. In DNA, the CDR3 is TGCAGTGCTGTACGGGACTCCATCTTGTTGGCGCAGTATTTT. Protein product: CSAVRDSILLAQYF.

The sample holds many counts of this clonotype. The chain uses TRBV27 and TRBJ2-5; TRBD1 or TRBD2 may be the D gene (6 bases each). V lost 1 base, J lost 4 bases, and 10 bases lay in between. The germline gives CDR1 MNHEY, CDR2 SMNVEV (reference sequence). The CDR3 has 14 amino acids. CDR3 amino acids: CASSLFRGRETQYF. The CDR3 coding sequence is TGTGCCAGCAGTTTATTTCGGGGGCGAGAGACCCAGTACTTC.

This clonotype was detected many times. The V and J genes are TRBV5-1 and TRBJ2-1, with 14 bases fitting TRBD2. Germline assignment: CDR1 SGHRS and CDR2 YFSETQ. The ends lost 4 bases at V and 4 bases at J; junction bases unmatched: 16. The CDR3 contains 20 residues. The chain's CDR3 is CASSPRTSGRTTLSYNEQFF. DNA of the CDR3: TGCGCCAGCAGCCCCCGGACTAGCGGGAGGACCACCCTTTCGTACAATGAGCAGTTCTTC.

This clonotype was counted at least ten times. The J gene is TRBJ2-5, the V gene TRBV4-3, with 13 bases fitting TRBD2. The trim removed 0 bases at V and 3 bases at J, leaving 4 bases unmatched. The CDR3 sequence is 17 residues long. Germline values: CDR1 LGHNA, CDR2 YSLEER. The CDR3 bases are TGCGCCAGCAGCCAAGAGTCGGGACTAGCGGGAAAAGAGACCCAGTACTTC. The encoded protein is CASSQESGLAGKETQYF.

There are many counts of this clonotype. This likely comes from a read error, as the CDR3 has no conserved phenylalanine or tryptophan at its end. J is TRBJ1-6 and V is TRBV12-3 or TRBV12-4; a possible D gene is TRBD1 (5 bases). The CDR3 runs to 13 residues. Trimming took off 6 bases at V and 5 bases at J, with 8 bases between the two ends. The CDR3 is CASSGGNNSPLHL. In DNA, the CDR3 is TGTGCCAGCAGCGGGGGAAATAATTCACCCCTCCACCTT.

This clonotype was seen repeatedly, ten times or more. The CDR3 nucleotides read TGCGCCAGCAGCACAGGGACTAGCTTAACCGGGGAGCTGTTTTTT. This sequence encodes CASSTGTSLTGELFF. The V gene is TRBV5-1, the J gene TRBJ2-2; TRBD2 matches 9 bases. After removal of 4 bases from V and 5 bases from J, the junction contained 6 bases not matched to a gene. CDR1 is SGHRS and CDR2 is YFSETQ in the germline V gene. There are 15 residues in the CDR3.

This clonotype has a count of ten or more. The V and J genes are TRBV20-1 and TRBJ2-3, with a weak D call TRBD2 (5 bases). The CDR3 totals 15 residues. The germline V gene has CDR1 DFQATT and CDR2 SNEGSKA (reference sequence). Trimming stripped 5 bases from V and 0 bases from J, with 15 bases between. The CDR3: CSALRAGTSTDTQYF. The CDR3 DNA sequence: TGCAGTGCTCTACGGGCGGGTACTAGCACAGATACGCAGTATTTT.

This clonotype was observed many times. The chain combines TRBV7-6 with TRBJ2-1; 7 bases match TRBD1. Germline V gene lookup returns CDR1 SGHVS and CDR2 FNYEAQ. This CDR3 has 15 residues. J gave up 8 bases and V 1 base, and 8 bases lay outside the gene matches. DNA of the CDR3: TGTGCCAGCAGCTTAGAACAGGGGTTGCGCCATGAGCAGTTCTTC. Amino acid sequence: CASSLEQGLRHEQFF.

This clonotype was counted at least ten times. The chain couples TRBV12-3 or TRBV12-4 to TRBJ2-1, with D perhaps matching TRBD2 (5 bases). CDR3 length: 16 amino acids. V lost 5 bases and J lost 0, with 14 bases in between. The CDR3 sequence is CASSGRLTSSYNEQFF. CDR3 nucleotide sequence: TGTGCCAGCAGTGGAAGACTTACTAGCTCCTACAATGAGCAGTTCTTC.

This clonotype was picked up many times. CDR3 sequence: CASERDRASSGANVLTF. The CDR3, as DNA: TGTGCCAGCGAACGGGACAGGGCCTCCTCTGGGGCCAACGTCCTGACTTTC. The gene calls are TRBV2 and TRBJ2-6; TRBD1 aligns across 9 bases. The junction had 8 bases not matched to a gene; V was cut back by 8 bases and J by 0 bases. In germline, CDR1 is SNHLY, CDR2 FYNNEI. The CDR3 is 17 residues long. The full variable domain, rest sourced from reference TRBV2 and TRBJ2-6, is EPEVTQTPSHQVTQMGQEVILRCVPISNHLYFYWYRQILGQKVEFLVSFYNNEISEKSEIFDDQFSVERPDGSNFTLKIRSTKLEDSAMYFCASERDRASSGANVLTFGAGSRLTVL.

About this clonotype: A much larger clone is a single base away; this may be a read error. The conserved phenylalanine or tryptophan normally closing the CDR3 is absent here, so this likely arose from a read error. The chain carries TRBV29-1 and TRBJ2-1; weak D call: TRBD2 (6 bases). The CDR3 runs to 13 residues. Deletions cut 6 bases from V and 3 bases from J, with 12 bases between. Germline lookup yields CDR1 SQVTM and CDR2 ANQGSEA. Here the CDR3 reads CSVPRGNYNEQFC. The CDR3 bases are TGCAGCGTCCCCCGCGGGAACTACAATGAGCAGTTCTGC.

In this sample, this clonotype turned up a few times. The CDR3 loop reads CASSEDSPGNEQFF. The CDR3 DNA reads as TGTGCCAGCAGTGAGGACAGCCCCGGCAATGAGCAGTTCTTC. J is TRBJ2-1 and V is TRBV2, with D possibly being TRBD1 (6 bases). CDR1 SNHLY and CDR2 FYNNEI come from the germline V gene. V lost 3 bases and J lost 6, with 12 bases in between. This CDR3 contains 14 residues.